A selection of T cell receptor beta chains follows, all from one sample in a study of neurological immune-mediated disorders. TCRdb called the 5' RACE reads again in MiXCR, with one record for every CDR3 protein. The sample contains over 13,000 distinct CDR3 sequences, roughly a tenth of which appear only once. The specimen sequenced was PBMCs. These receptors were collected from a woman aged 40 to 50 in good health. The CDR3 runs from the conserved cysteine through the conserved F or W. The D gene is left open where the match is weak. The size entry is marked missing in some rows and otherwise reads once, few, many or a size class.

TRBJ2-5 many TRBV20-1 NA CSAQHGQASETQYF TGCAGTGCACAGCACGGGCAGGCATCAGAGACCCAGTACTTC
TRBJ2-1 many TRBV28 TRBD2 CASSSPEGREAGNEQFF TGTGCCAGCAGTTCCCCCGAGGGGCGGGAGGCCGGGAATGAGCAGTTCTTC
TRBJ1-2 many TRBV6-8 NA CASTQPTRGYTF TGTGCCAGCACACAACCGACCAGGGGCTACACCTTC
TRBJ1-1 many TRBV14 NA CASSHWGRSRTEAFF TGTGCCAGCAGCCATTGGGGGAGGTCGAGGACTGAAGCTTTCTTT
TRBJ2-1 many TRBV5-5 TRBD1 CASSFPAGTGVSNEQFF TGTGCCAGCAGCTTCCCGGCCGGGACAGGGGTCAGCAATGAGCAGTTCTTC
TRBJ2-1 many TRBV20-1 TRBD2 CSAAGGNEQFF TGCAGTGCTGCGGGGGGTAATGAGCAGTTCTTC
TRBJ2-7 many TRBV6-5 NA CAVRGSGRYEQYF TGTGCCGTAAGGGGATCGGGCCGCTACGAGCAGTACTTC
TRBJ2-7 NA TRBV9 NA CASSVWGDNDEQYF TGTGCCAGCAGCGTCTGGGGAGACAACGACGAGCAGTACTTC
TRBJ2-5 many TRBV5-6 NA CASSFQVTSPETQYF TGTGCCAGCAGCTTCCAGGTCACTTCGCCAGAGACCCAGTACTTC
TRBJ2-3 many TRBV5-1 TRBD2 CASFSGSDTDTQYF TGCGCCAGCTTTAGCGGGAGCGACACAGATACGCAGTATTTT
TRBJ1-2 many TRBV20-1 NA CSARRTDTNYGYTF TGCAGTGCTAGACGGACGGATACTAACTATGGCTACACCTTC
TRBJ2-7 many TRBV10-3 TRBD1 CAISPGQGGYEQYF TGTGCCATCAGTCCGGGACAGGGGGGCTACGAGCAGTACTTC
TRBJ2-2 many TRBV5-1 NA CASSPLTDAPGELFF TGCGCCAGCAGCCCGCTGACGGACGCCCCCGGGGAGCTGTTTTTT
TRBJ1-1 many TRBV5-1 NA CASSGPGAWGEAFF TGCGCCAGCAGCGGCCCGGGGGCCTGGGGCGAAGCTTTCTTT
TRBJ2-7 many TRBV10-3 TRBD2 CAIQAGTNYEQYF TGTGCCATCCAAGCCGGGACTAACTACGAGCAGTACTTC
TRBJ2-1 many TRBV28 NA CASSLGPSGREQFF TGTGCCAGCAGTTTGGGCCCCAGCGGGCGTGAGCAGTTCTTC
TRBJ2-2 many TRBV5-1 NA CASSLAPPTGELFF TGCGCCAGCAGCTTGGCCCCTCCCACCGGGGAGCTGTTTTTT
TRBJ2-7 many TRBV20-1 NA CSAPAAGLSYEQYF TGCAGCGCACCCGCGGCGGGCTTATCCTACGAGCAGTACTTC
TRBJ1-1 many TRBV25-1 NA CASVSQNTEAFF TGTGCCAGCGTCTCTCAGAACACTGAAGCTTTCTTT
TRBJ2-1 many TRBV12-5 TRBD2 CARYSGRAPRGNEQFF TGTGCTAGATATAGCGGGAGGGCCCCCAGGGGGAATGAGCAGTTCTTC
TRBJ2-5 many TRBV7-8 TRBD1 CASTGTGQETQYF TGTGCCAGCACCGGGACAGGCCAAGAGACCCAGTACTTC
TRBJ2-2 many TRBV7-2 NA CASSARGGAGTSTGELFF TGTGCCAGCAGCGCTCGAGGGGGGGCGGGAACCTCCACCGGGGAGCTGTTTTTT
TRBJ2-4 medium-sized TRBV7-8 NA CASSLGGEGNIQYF TGTGCCAGCAGCTTAGGAGGAGAGGGGAACATTCAGTACTTC
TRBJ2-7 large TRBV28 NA CASSFVGYEQYF TGTGCCAGCAGTTTTGTAGGGTACGAGCAGTACTTC
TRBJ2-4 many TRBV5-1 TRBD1 CASSLGQAKRDIQYF TGCGCCAGCAGCCTGGGACAGGCAAAAAGGGACATTCAGTACTTC
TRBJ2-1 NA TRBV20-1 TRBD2 CSADTSGIMNEQFF TGCAGTGCGGACACTAGCGGGATTATGAATGAGCAGTTCTTC
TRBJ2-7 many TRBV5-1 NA CASSLVTGYYEQYF TGCGCCAGCAGCTTGGTAACAGGATACTACGAGCAGTACTTC
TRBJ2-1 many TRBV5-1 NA CASSWGAGLSSYNEQFF TGCGCCAGCAGCTGGGGGGCGGGCCTCAGCTCCTACAATGAGCAGTTCTTC
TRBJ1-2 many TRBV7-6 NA CASSGQTQDGNYGYTF TGTGCCAGCAGCGGGCAGACTCAGGACGGTAACTATGGCTACACCTTC
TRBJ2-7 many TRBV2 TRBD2 CASSEESALAGGEYEQYF TGTGCCAGCAGTGAAGAATCAGCACTAGCGGGAGGCGAGTACGAGCAGTACTTC
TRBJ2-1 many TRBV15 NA CATRIGGAPNEQFF TGTGCCACCAGAATAGGGGGGGCACCCAATGAGCAGTTCTTC
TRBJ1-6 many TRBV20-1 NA CSARDFDNPDYNSPLHF TGCAGTGCTAGAGATTTTGACAATCCCGACTATAATTCACCCCTCCACTTT